The rows below give T cell receptor beta chains drawn from one sample of a study of CD8 T cells in ankylosing spondylitis. MiXCR, applied by TCRdb to the 5' RACE reads, yields one record per CDR3 protein. This table has 800,000 to 900,000 distinct CDR3 sequences, 12% appearing once. The sample consisted of blood, either unsorted or a sorted T cell fraction (not recorded which). All receptors derive from a male donor with ankylosing spondylitis. CDR3s include the opening cysteine and the closing phenylalanine or tryptophan. D genes are given only for firm matches. Clone size, where shown, is once, few, many, or a class for clones that have expanded.

V gene	clone size	D gene	J gene	CDR3 DNA	CDR3 protein
TRBV29-1	many	-	TRBJ2-1	TGCAGCGTGGGGGCGGGAGAAAGGAATGAGCAGTTCTTC	CSVGAGERNEQFF
TRBV7-3	few	TRBD2	TRBJ2-3	TGTGCCAGCAGCCTCCAGGGGATAGCGGGGGAAGATACGCAGTATTTT	CASSLQGIAGEDTQYF
TRBV20-1	many	-	TRBJ1-1	TGCAGTGCTAGAGCCGAGGCTCTTTACACTGAAGCTTTCTTT	CSARAEALYTEAFF
TRBV20-1	-	TRBD1	TRBJ1-2	TGCAGTGCGCGACCGGGACAGTATCGATTCTATGGCTACACCTTC	CSARPGQYRFYGYTF
TRBV7-2	many	TRBD1	TRBJ2-3	TGTGCCAGCAGCTTTAGGGGACAGGGGGAAGATACGCAGTATTTT	CASSFRGQGEDTQYF
TRBV4-2	-	TRBD1	TRBJ2-4	TGTGCCAGCAGCCAAGATTTGAGAGGGGGCCGCGGCATTCAGTACTTC	CASSQDLRGGRGIQYF
TRBV4-3	-	-	TRBJ2-7	TGCGCCAGCAGCCAAGAAATATCCGAGGGGGAGCAGTACTTC	CASSQEISEGEQYF
TRBV10-3	few	TRBD2	TRBJ2-1	TGTGCCATCACTAGGGGACTAGCGGGGAATGAGCAGTTCTTC	CAITRGLAGNEQFF
TRBV4-3	few	TRBD1	TRBJ1-6	TGCGCCAGCAGCCAAGATGCACAGGGGAATTCACCCCTCCACTTT	CASSQDAQGNSPLHF
TRBV19	few	TRBD2	TRBJ2-1	TGTGCCAGTAGTGATCTAGCGGGGCTTGGGGAGCAGTTCTTC	CASSDLAGLGEQFF
TRBV20-1	-	-	TRBJ2-1	TGCAGTGCTAGAGGGGGCACGGTCGATGAGCAGTTCTTC	CSARGGTVDEQFF
TRBV7-6	many	-	TRBJ1-5	TGTGCCAGCAGCTTAACAGAGAATCAGCCCCAGCATTTT	CASSLTENQPQHF
TRBV30	-	-	TRBJ1-1	TGTGCCTGGACCCCACAGGCTGAAGCTTTCTTT	CAWTPQAEAFF
TRBV15	few	-	TRBJ2-7	TGTGCCACCAGCAGAGATCGGACAGCTGACGAGCAGTACTTC	CATSRDRTADEQYF
TRBV5-8	many	-	TRBJ2-7	TGTGCCAGCAGCCCTGGGGGACGTTCCCCTTGGGCTATCGAGCAGTACTTC	CASSPGGRSPWAIEQYF
TRBV20-1	few	-	TRBJ2-7	TGCAGTGCTAGAGATCCCCAGGGTTGGGACGAGCAGTACTTC	CSARDPQGWDEQYF
TRBV7-9	few	-	TRBJ2-5	TGTGCCAGCAGCTGGTATGACGGCCAAGAGACCCAGTACTTC	CASSWYDGQETQYF
TRBV11-2	few	-	TRBJ2-3	TGTGCCAGCAGCTTAGATCGAGGGGGGGCGATTACCACAGATACGCAGTATTTT	CASSLDRGGAITTDTQYF
TRBV6-2/TRBV6-3	few	-	TRBJ1-2	TGTGCCAGCAGTTACTGGCAGAAAGACTATGGCTACACCTTC	CASSYWQKDYGYTF
TRBV6-1	many	TRBD1	TRBJ2-3	TGTGCCAGCAGGGGACAGCGCACAGATACGCAGTATTTT	CASRGQRTDTQYF
TRBV30	-	-	TRBJ1-5	TGTGCCTGGAGTGTAGGAGGGGCCATTAGCAATCAGCCCCAGCATTTT	CAWSVGGAISNQPQHF
TRBV5-1	-	TRBD2	TRBJ2-2	TGCGCCAGCCGCGGACTAGCGGGAGTAGCCGGGGAGCTGTTTTTT	CASRGLAGVAGELFF
TRBV2	-	-	TRBJ2-7	TGTGCCAGCAGTGAACAGGATCCGAGGAATTACGAGCAGTACTTC	CASSEQDPRNYEQYF
TRBV20-1	few	-	TRBJ2-5	TGCAGTGCTGTCCCGGGGGGCGAAGAGACCCAGTACTTC	CSAVPGGEETQYF
TRBV7-2	few	TRBD2	TRBJ2-7	TGTGCCAGCGGGGAGGGGCTGTCTTACGAGCAGTACTTC	CASGEGLSYEQYF
TRBV20-1	many	-	TRBJ2-7	TGCAGTGCTAGAGATCCAATCCGAGAGCAGTACTTC	CSARDPIREQYF
TRBV5-4	-	-	TRBJ2-3	TGTGCCAGCAGCTTGGGGCAGGAGACAGATACGCAGTATTTT	CASSLGQETDTQYF
TRBV20-1	few	-	TRBJ2-5	TGCAGTGCTAGGCGGGACACCTACCAAGAGACCCAGTACTTC	CSARRDTYQETQYF
TRBV6-5	many	-	TRBJ2-7	TGTGCCAGCAGTTACCGTTTGGGCGGCTACGAGCAGTACTTC	CASSYRLGGYEQYF
TRBV28	many	-	TRBJ2-7	TGTGCCAGCGGGATGGGGGGTACATCCTACGAGCAGTACTTC	CASGMGGTSYEQYF
TRBV20-1	-	TRBD2	TRBJ2-2	TGCAGTGCTAGAGGGGGACTAGCGGGAGTCACCGGGGAGCTGTTTTTT	CSARGGLAGVTGELFF
TRBV7-9	-	-	TRBJ2-2	TGTGCCAGCAGCTATCAGGGGGGATCCACCGGGGAGCTGTTTTTT	CASSYQGGSTGELFF
TRBV29-1	few	-	TRBJ1-2	TGCAGCGTTGATGGCCCCCTAGATGGCTACACCTTC	CSVDGPLDGYTF
TRBV15	-	TRBD2	TRBJ2-7	TGTGCCACCAGCACCGGACTAGCGGGAGATTACGAGCAGTACTTC	CATSTGLAGDYEQYF
TRBV7-2	few	TRBD2	TRBJ2-7	TGTGCCAGCAGCGTAGGACTAGCGGGAGCTTCCTACGAGCAGTACTTC	CASSVGLAGASYEQYF
TRBV20-1	-	-	TRBJ1-5	TGCAGTGCTAGGAGGGACGCCAATCAGCCCCAGCATTTT	CSARRDANQPQHF
TRBV6-5	-	-	TRBJ1-2	TGTGCCAGCAGAACCGGGCTTTATGGCTACACCTTC	CASRTGLYGYTF
TRBV5-1	-	TRBD1	TRBJ1-1	TGCGCCAGCAGCGCCGGGACAGGGGGAACTGAAGCTTTCTTT	CASSAGTGGTEAFF
TRBV7-7	few	-	TRBJ2-3	TGTGCTAGCAGCGCGGTGAACACAGATACGCAGTATTTT	CASSAVNTDTQYF
TRBV20-1	-	-	TRBJ1-5	TGCAGTGCTAGATCCGAATATAGCAATCAGCCCCAGCATTTT	CSARSEYSNQPQHF
TRBV27	-	TRBD1	TRBJ2-1	TGTGCCAGCCTTGACAGGGCCAGCTCCTACAATGAGCAGTTCTTC	CASLDRASSYNEQFF
TRBV5-1	-	TRBD1	TRBJ1-6	TGCGCCAGCAGCGTGGGACAGGGGAGTTCACCCCTCCACTTT	CASSVGQGSSPLHF
TRBV20-1	-	TRBD1	TRBJ1-2	TGCAGTGCTGGCGGGACAGGAGATTTGAGTCGTTCTAACTATGGCTACACCTTC	CSAGGTGDLSRSNYGYTF
TRBV20-1	few	-	TRBJ2-6	TGCAGTGCTAGAGCCCCGAGGGGGGCCAACGTCCTGACTTTC	CSARAPRGANVLTF
TRBV20-1	-	TRBD2	TRBJ2-6	TGCAGGGCTACAAGAAGCCCTAGCGGGAGAATCTCTGGGGCCAACGTCCTGACTTTC	CRATRSPSGRISGANVLTF
TRBV6-5	-	TRBD1	TRBJ2-7	TGTGCCAGCAGATCGACAGGGGACGAGCAGTACTTC	CASRSTGDEQYF
TRBV6-2/TRBV6-3	-	TRBD1	TRBJ2-7	TGTGCCAGCAGTTACTCGAGGCGGCGGGACAGGGGGCTCGAGCAGTACTTC	CASSYSRRRDRGLEQYF
TRBV5-1	-	-	TRBJ2-3	TGCGCCAGCAGCTTGGGCAGTCCCCCCACAGATACGCAGTATTTT	CASSLGSPPTDTQYF
TRBV4-3	-	TRBD2	TRBJ2-1	TGCGCCAGCAGCCCCCTAGCGGGGGCCGGAGATAGGCAGTTCTTC	CASSPLAGAGDRQFF
TRBV5-4	-	-	TRBJ1-1	TGTGCCAGTTATAAGGGCAGCCTCGACGCTGAAGCTTTCTTT	CASYKGSLDAEAFF
TRBV10-3	few	TRBD1	TRBJ2-1	TGTGCCATCAGAGGGGACAGGCCTGAGCAGTTCTTC	CAIRGDRPEQFF
TRBV4-3	few	-	TRBJ1-6	TGCGCCAGCAGCCAAGGTTTACAGGAAGATTCACCCCTCCACTTT	CASSQGLQEDSPLHF
TRBV20-1	-	-	TRBJ1-2	TGCAGTGCTAGAGACCCGTTTAACTATGGCTACACCTTC	CSARDPFNYGYTF
TRBV4-2	few	-	TRBJ2-3	TGTGCCAGCAGCCAAGAGTGGGCGGTAGGCACAGATACGCAGTATTTT	CASSQEWAVGTDTQYF
TRBV13	many	-	TRBJ1-6	TGTGCCAGCAGCCTCTACAGAAATTCACCCCTCCACTTT	CASSLYRNSPLHF
TRBV12-3/TRBV12-4	-	-	TRBJ1-6	TGTGCCAGCAGCCCCTACCAGGGAGACAATTCACCCCTCCACTTT	CASSPYQGDNSPLHF
TRBV6-2/TRBV6-3	many	-	TRBJ1-1	TGTGCCAGCAGACCTGGCGGGGGTTGGGCTGAAGCTTTCTTT	CASRPGGGWAEAFF
TRBV12-3/TRBV12-4	few	TRBD2	TRBJ2-3	TGTGCCAGCAGTTTAGACTGGGGGGGAGATACGCAGTATTTT	CASSLDWGGDTQYF
TRBV7-9	-	-	TRBJ2-2	TGTGCCAGCAGCCCTGAGGGTACCGGGGAGCTGTTTTTT	CASSPEGTGELFF